This T cell receptor (beta chain) appears in the sequencing data of a study of blood T cell repertoires in COVID-19. Across the study: Nucleic acid was either cDNA or gDNA, and it came from T cells, B-cell-depleted T cells, or PBMCs.

Trimming shortened V by 0 bases and J by 9 bases, and 13 bases separated the two germline ends. Germline assignment: CDR1 SGHRS and CDR2 YFSETQ. The CDR3 extends over 15 amino acids. Profiling relied on immunoSEQ multiplex PCR, and the TCRdb table lists in-frame clones only, not all of them. The data show under 200,000 clones, roughly 78% seen once. The count of this clone is one. This TCR derives from a man aged 65 to 85 with active or convalescent COVID-19. This rearrangement joins TRBV5-1 to TRBJ1-6; D unclear. The sequenced material came from peripheral blood. The CDR3 nucleotides read TGCGCCAGCAGCTTGGACAGTTGGGTGCCTTCACCCCTCCACTTT. This encodes CASSLDSWVPSPLHF.